The 28 T cell receptor beta chains given below trace back to one sample, sequenced in a study of immune heterogeneity within non-small cell lung tumors. Template input, which was bulk tumor genomic DNA, totaled approximately 640 ng per sample. Several biopsies were spaced far apart within each primary tumor and obtained as surgery took place. With untreated, newly diagnosed non-small cell lung cancer, the patients went on to undergo curative surgery. TCR beta CDR3 regions came from multiplex PCR with 32 forward V and 13 reverse J primers. One entry per CDR3 protein, called by TCRdb with MiXCR from the multiplex PCR reads. This table has approximately 29,000 distinct CDR3 sequences, under 35% appearing once. Sample: lung tumor tissue. The receptor set was obtained from a middle-aged man with non-small cell lung cancer.

This clonotype is categorized as medium-sized (0.01 to 0.1%). The rearrangement joins TRBV15 to TRBJ2-7; D not certain. V shed 0 bases and J shed 3 bases, with 12 bases lying between them. CDR1 LNHNV and CDR2 YYDKDF come from the germline V gene (reference sequence). The CDR3 contains 15 residues. The CDR3 loop reads CATSREVVLGYEQYF. CDR3 in DNA: TGTGCCACCAGCAGAGAGGTCGTTTTGGGCTACGAGCAGTACTTC.

This clonotype was picked up many times. The chain uses TRBV2 and TRBJ1-2; D unresolved. Germline CDR1 reads SNHLY; CDR2 reads FYNNEI. V was pared by 4 bases and J by 2 bases, with 5 bases between. The CDR3 extends over 12 amino acids. The CDR3 DNA sequence: TGTGCCAGCAGTGCCCGGAACTATGGCTACACCTTC. This sequence encodes CASSARNYGYTF.

Turning to this clonotype: This may be a read error, as it is one base from a much larger clone. The gene calls are TRBV12-3 or TRBV12-4 and TRBJ2-4; maybe TRBD2 (6 bases). The V and J ends lost 6 bases and 5 bases respectively, with 32 bases between them. The CDR3 loop spans 20 amino acids. The CDR3 bases are TGTGCCAGCAGCACCGGGGGACTCGTCTCCCCCTCTTTAAGCCAAAACATTCAGTACTTC. Encoded protein: CASSTGGLVSPSLSQNIQYF.

In this sample, this clonotype turned up many times. The chain uses TRBV11-3 and TRBJ2-1, with D perhaps TRBD1 (6 bases). Germline values: CDR1 SGHNT, CDR2 YENEEA. V was trimmed by 3 bases and J by 6 bases, leaving 15 bases between them. The CDR3 has 15 residues. CDR3: CASSFKLGASNEQFF. CDR3 coding DNA: TGTGCCAGCAGCTTTAAGCTGGGGGCCTCCAATGAGCAGTTCTTC.

This clonotype was seen at least ten times. This chain links TRBV3-1 with TRBJ2-7, with no clear D. CDR3 length: 15 residues. V lost 1 base and J 0 bases, leaving 10 bases between the germline ends. Germline V gives CDR1 LGHDT, CDR2 YNNKEL (reference sequence). The CDR3 region is CASSQGFPSSYEQYF. In nucleotides, the CDR3 is TGTGCCAGCAGCCAAGGGTTTCCTAGCTCCTACGAGCAGTACTTC.

This clonotype was counted ten times or more. The rearrangement uses TRBV3-1 and TRBJ1-2; D gene unclear. This CDR3 comprises 16 residues. V gave up 3 bases and J gave up 0 bases, with 14 bases separating them. The germline gives CDR1 LGHDT, CDR2 YNNKEL (reference sequence). The CDR3 region has the DNA TGTGCCAGCAGCCAGAAGCCGGGCCGAGCTAACTATGGCTACACCTTC. Residues: CASSQKPGRANYGYTF.

The chain recombines TRBV30 with TRBJ2-1, with D unresolved. The germline V and J ends were trimmed by 0 bases and 3 bases, with 12 bases remaining between them. This CDR3 region has 15 residues. Germline V gene lookup returns CDR1 GTSNPN and CDR2 SVGIG (reference sequence). CDR3 in DNA: TGTGCCTGGAGTGTTGAGGACCCGATCTACAATGAGCAGTTCTTC. Encoded protein: CAWSVEDPIYNEQFF.

The genes are TRBV11-3 and TRBJ2-7, with TRBD1 matching over 8 bases. Germline CDR1 SGHNT, CDR2 YENEEA. The length of the CDR3 is 13 residues. The J segment lost 11 bases and the V segment lost 5 bases, leaving 11 bases of the junction unmatched. In nucleotides, the CDR3 is TGTGCCAGCAGCCCGGACAGGGTGGGGGAGAAGTACTTC. It translates to CASSPDRVGEKYF. The full variable domain, its missing parts supplied by reference TRBV11-3 and TRBJ2-7, is EAGVVQSPRYKIIEKKQPVAFWCNPISGHNTLYWYLQNLGQGPELLIRYENEEAVDDSQLPKDRFSAERLKGVDSTLKIQPAELGDSAVYLCASSPDRVGEKYFGPGTRLTVT.

This clonotype appeared many times. The chain carries TRBV7-2 and TRBJ2-7, with TRBD1 as a possible D gene (5 bases). The germline V and J ends were trimmed by 1 base and 6 bases, with 7 bases remaining between them. Per germline, CDR1 SGHTA and CDR2 FQGNSA. The CDR3 spans 12 residues. The CDR3 here is CASSLGRVEQYF. As DNA, the CDR3 is TGTGCCAGCAGCTTAGGCAGGGTCGAGCAGTACTTC.

This clonotype occurred many times. The V and J genes are TRBV15 and TRBJ1-1; the match to TRBD1 covers 8 bases. CDR1 is LNHNV and CDR2 is YYDKDF in the germline V gene (reference sequence). The V segment lost 1 base and the J segment 4 bases; nucleotides outside the gene matches: 2. The CDR3 loop spans 14 amino acids. CDR3 sequence: CATSRAQGATEAFF. CDR3 DNA: TGTGCCACCAGCAGAGCCCAGGGGGCCACTGAAGCTTTCTTT.

This clonotype was observed many times. The chain has TRBV29-1 and TRBJ1-2, with TRBD1 matching 9 bases. CDR1 is SQVTM, CDR2 ANQGSEA, per germline. There are 13 residues in the CDR3. Trimming at V came to 6 bases and at J to 4 bases, leaving 6 bases not matched to a gene. The CDR3 bases are TGCAGCGTCCCGGGACAGGGAGTCTATGGCTACACCTTC. Protein product: CSVPGQGVYGYTF.

As concerns this clonotype: An end of the junction differs from the germline gene, which may be a read error. The V call is TRBV19, the J call TRBJ2-7, with 7 bases identical to TRBD1. Germline assignment: CDR1 LNHDA and CDR2 SQIVND (reference sequence). The CDR3 runs to 14 residues. The DNA of the CDR3 is TGTGCGAGTAGCCGGGGAGACAGGGCTTACCAGCAGTACTTC. As protein: CASSRGDRAYQQYF.

With regard to this clonotype: A single base separates this from a much larger clone, so it may be a read error. This chain links TRBV24-1 with TRBJ1-5, with D uncertain. CDR1 is KGHDR, CDR2 SFDVKD, per germline. This CDR3 region has 14 residues. CDR3 nucleotide sequence: TGTGCCACCAGTGATTTGAATAGCAATCAGACCCAGCATTTT. The encoded protein is CATSDLNSNQTQHF.

To note about this clonotype: The junction departs from germline at one end; a sequencing error may be responsible. The chain employs TRBV5-5 and TRBJ1-1; 11 bases are a match to TRBD1. Germline V gene data show CDR1 as SGHKS and CDR2 as YYEKEE (reference sequence). This CDR3 spans 13 amino acids. The CDR3 bases are TGTTCCAGCAGTTCCGGGACAGGGGGTAGGGGTTTCTTT. As protein: CSSSSGTGGRGFF.

J is TRBJ1-5 and V is TRBV20-1; TRBD1 matches 7 bases. The CDR3 contains 14 residues. Germline-derived CDR1 and CDR2 are DFQATT and SNEGSKA (reference sequence). Germline trimming cut 4 bases from V and 3 bases from J; bases unmatched to any gene: 6. DNA for the CDR3: TGCAGTGCTACCACAGGGGCAAACAATCAGCCCCAGCATTTT. It specifies CSATTGANNQPQHF.

This clonotype qualifies as medium-sized. The chain recombines TRBV11-3 with TRBJ2-7, with no clear D. Germline-derived CDR1 and CDR2 are SGHNT and YENEEA. The germline V and J ends were trimmed by 2 bases and 2 bases, with 7 bases remaining between them. This CDR3 comprises 13 residues. CDR3 nucleotides: TGTGCCAGCAGCTTACAGGTTACCTACGAGCAGTACTTC. Its protein is CASSLQVTYEQYF.

The gene calls are TRBV9 and TRBJ1-4; no clear D gene. The CDR3 spans 15 residues. CDR1 is SGDLS and CDR2 is YYNGEE in the germline V gene. V shed 2 bases and J shed 1 base, with 9 bases lying between them. CDR3 in DNA: TGTGCCAGCAGCGTCGGTGGTGTAACTAATGAAAAACTGTTTTTT. This codes for CASSVGGVTNEKLFF.

The chain couples TRBV7-3 to TRBJ2-1; 12 bases match TRBD2. Germline assignment: CDR1 SGHTA and CDR2 FQGTGA. This CDR3 has 15 residues. With 5 bases clipped from V and 6 bases from J, the junction kept 5 bases outside the gene matches. The CDR3 sequence is CASSPRLAGVNEQFF. The CDR3 nucleotides are TGTGCCAGCAGCCCCCGACTAGCGGGAGTCAATGAGCAGTTCTTC. Full variable domain (outside the CDR3, taken from reference TRBV7-3 and TRBJ2-1): GAGVSQTPSNKVTEKGKYVELRCDPISGHTALYWYRQSLGQGPEFLIYFQGTGAADDSGLPNDRFFAVRPEGSVSTLKIQRTERGDSAVYLCASSPRLAGVNEQFFGPGTRLTVL.

In the case of this clonotype: This may arise from a read error, as a much more abundant clone is one base away. CDR3 residues: CASSLGGGVGAMGEQFF. In DNA, the CDR3 is TGTGCCAGCAGCTTAGGAGGCGGCGTGGGGGCCATGGGTGAGCAGTTCTTC. This chain joins TRBV7-8 and TRBJ2-1, with a possible D match to TRBD1 (6 bases). Germline lookup yields CDR1 SGHVS and CDR2 FQNEAQ. This CDR3 comprises 17 residues. Trimming pared 1 base from V and 9 bases from J, leaving 22 bases between.

The table lists this clonotype with a count of one. A much bigger clone sits one base away, suggesting this may be a read error. The V and J genes are TRBV24-1 and TRBJ2-7; D perhaps matches TRBD1 (5 bases). The CDR3 runs to 14 residues. Germline CDR1 KGHDR, CDR2 SFDVKD. Trimming took off 4 bases at V and 4 bases at J, with 13 bases between the two ends. CDR3 in DNA: TGTGCCACCAGTGACAGGGAAAGGGGATACGAGCAGTACTTC. Translating it yields CATSDRERGYEQYF.

This clonotype has ten or more counts. The CDR3 reads CAISEAKGLGYTF. The CDR3 nucleotides read TGTGCCATCAGTGAGGCGAAGGGACTTGGCTACACCTTC. The chain is built from TRBV10-3 and TRBJ1-2; D is possibly TRBD1 (5 bases). This CDR3 spans 13 amino acids. Trimming removed 2 bases from V and 7 bases from J, with 11 bases in between. CDR1 ENHRY and CDR2 SYGVKD come from the germline V gene.

The chain is built from TRBV18 and TRBJ1-2; D remains unclear. The V gene lost 2 bases and the J gene lost 4 bases, with 8 bases spanning the gap. There are 13 residues in the CDR3. Per the germline V gene, CDR1 is KGHSH and CDR2 is LQKENI. CDR3 region: CASSPGEVYGYTF. The CDR3 DNA is TGTGCCAGCTCACCAGGGGAGGTCTATGGCTACACCTTC.

Ten or more counts support this clonotype. This chain links TRBV3-1 with TRBJ1-2; 7 nucleotides agree with TRBD1. V was pared by 1 base and J by 8 bases, with 10 bases of the junction left unmatched. CDR3 length: 15 residues. Germline CDR1 LGHDT, CDR2 YNNKEL (reference sequence). CDR3 in DNA: TGTGCCAGCAGCCAAGGTCACAGGGGAGAGGGGGGCTACACCTTC. Its translation: CASSQGHRGEGGYTF.

The chain employs TRBV15 and TRBJ2-2; maybe TRBD2 (6 bases). Germline V gene sequence: CDR1 LNHNV, CDR2 YYDKDF (reference sequence). V shed 1 base and J shed 5 bases, with 14 bases lying between them. This CDR3 comprises 16 residues. The CDR3 sequence is CATSRASVGGTGELFF. CDR3 nucleotides: TGTGCCACCAGCAGAGCATCGGTGGGGGGAACCGGGGAGCTGTTTTTT.

A note on this clonotype: This may be a read error: a much more frequent sequence differs by one nucleotide. The CDR3: CVTSKTGSNQPQHF. As DNA, the CDR3 is TGTGTCACCAGCAAGACAGGGTCCAATCAGCCCCAGCATTTT. This chain connects TRBV15 to TRBJ1-5; 7 nucleotides match TRBD1. The CDR3 consists of 14 residues. CDR1 LNHNV and CDR2 YYDKDF come from the germline V gene (reference sequence).

The rearrangement uses TRBV5-1 and TRBJ2-5, with a weak D call TRBD2 (5 bases). The CDR3 runs 16 residues. Germline CDR1 SGHRS, CDR2 YFSETQ. Trimming took off 2 bases at V and 5 bases at J, with 19 bases between the two ends. CDR3 DNA: TGCGCCAGCAGCTTCGGTCGGGGTTCAGGAAGGGAGACCCAGTACTTC. Translating it yields CASSFGRGSGRETQYF.

This clonotype was detected only a few times. The V and J genes are TRBV4-1 and TRBJ1-2, with D tentatively TRBD1 (5 bases). V lost 0 bases, J lost 5 bases, and 13 bases lay in between. Germline V gene sequence: CDR1 MGHRA, CDR2 YSYEKL. CDR3 length equals 15 residues. CDR3: CASSQELSGWYGYTF. The CDR3 DNA reads TGCGCCAGCAGCCAAGAATTGTCAGGGTGGTATGGCTACACCTTC.

The chain combines TRBV6-1 with TRBJ2-6, with D maybe TRBD2 (6 bases). CDR3 length equals 16 residues. Looked up from germline, CDR1 is MNHNS and CDR2 is SASEGT. The V gene lost 5 bases and the J gene lost 4 bases, with 15 bases spanning the gap. CDR3 amino acids: CASSPRGGAGANVLTF. The CDR3 region has the DNA TGTGCCAGCAGTCCACGGGGCGGGGCCGGGGCCAACGTCCTGACTTTC.